This is a list of T cell receptor beta chains from one sample in a study of response to subunit inactivated influenza vaccine. Each CDR3 protein gets one entry after TCRdb re-called the RT-PCR reads with MiXCR. This sample carries about 620,000 distinct CDR3 sequences, approximately 10% of them seen once, and the ten largest clones take 9.5% to 11%. These data are also associated with another study on T cells expressing NK-cell markers.

The sample here was PBMCs from blood, taken on the day of vaccination. These receptors came from a man in his fifties or sixties who received an inactivated influenza vaccine. Both conserved end residues are part of each CDR3.

TRBV7-3	TRBJ2-1	CASSKGTSGRYGGEQFF
TRBV7-2	TRBJ2-3	CASSLARASGSTDTQYF
TRBV3-1	TRBJ2-1	CASSPRAASQNSYNEQFF
TRBV5-1	TRBJ1-1	CASSLVPKERAFF
TRBV6-2/TRBV6-3	TRBJ2-3	CASTDRAGDTQYF
TRBV20-1	TRBJ1-2	CSATQTGRGYGYTF
TRBV30	TRBJ1-4	CAWTPMGLRKLFF
TRBV12-3/TRBV12-4	TRBJ2-3	CASSFFGSTDTQYF
TRBV7-2	TRBJ1-5	CASSSLGTGGNQPQHF
TRBV29-1	TRBJ1-1	CSVEGPNTEAFF
TRBV5-1	TRBJ2-7	CASSLALFGTSGYEQYF
TRBV7-9	TRBJ2-4	CASSFPLGLPGKNIQYF
TRBV12-3/TRBV12-4	TRBJ2-2	CASSLVGRGPRLTGELFF
TRBV24-1	TRBJ2-3	CATSEGQDHTDTQYF
TRBV4-1	TRBJ2-7	CASSQGVGAGYEQYF
TRBV7-9	TRBJ2-3	CASSLTLLAALTDTQYF
TRBV9	TRBJ1-1	CASSPLYGMNTEAFF
TRBV20-1	TRBJ1-2	CSAIEGRGTQNYGYTF
TRBV5-1	TRBJ2-3	CASSLDRGGDTQYF
TRBV12-3/TRBV12-4	TRBJ1-4	CASSFGGGNEKLFF
TRBV7-8	TRBJ2-7	CASRDDRGNDEQYF
TRBV20-1	TRBJ2-1	CSARDPRQGAYNEQFF
TRBV11-2	TRBJ2-5	CASSLTSGGGETQYF
TRBV6-5	TRBJ2-7	CASSYSSSGGYEQYF
TRBV5-1	TRBJ2-1	CASSLEKQQFF
TRBV6-5	TRBJ2-1	CASSYSWTGNEQFF